The text below deals with one T cell receptor beta chain. Its antigen is undetermined. The sample belongs to a study of cytomegalovirus exposure and HLA in healthy donors. General study findings and limits: For presence/absence analyses, sequencing depth was assumed to be roughly uniform across donors. According to the study, roughly 180 TCR beta chains were cytomegalovirus-associated. It was reported that the classifier diagnosed cytomegalovirus status with high specificity and sensitivity in both the original and validation cohorts.

It was with 60 Vbeta and 13 Jbeta primers that the PCR ran. The data were produced by immunoSEQ multiplex PCR, yet TCRdb's version contains in-frame clones alone and is incomplete. The table includes about 170,000 clones, roughly three quarters detected once. The sequence derives from a woman aged 45-60 years in good health and CMV-seropositive. Material for sequencing was PBMCs.

The CDR3 DNA follows: TGTGCCAGCAGTCTACGGACAGGGGAGGTCTACGAGCAGTACTTC. As protein: CASSLRTGEVYEQYF. This sequence joins TRBV2 and TRBJ2-7; 9 bases align to TRBD1. CDR1 is SNHLY, CDR2 FYNNEI, per germline. The CDR3 loop spans 15 amino acids. The V segment lost 5 bases and the J segment 3 bases; nucleotides outside the gene matches: 8.